This T cell receptor beta chain was recorded in a study of T cells after yellow fever vaccination. Study-level background: When fractions had low cell numbers, they were prepared with SMART-Seq v4 Ultra Low Input.

TCRdb analysed the 5' RACE reads with MiXCR anew, one entry per CDR3 protein. Of hundreds of thousands of distinct CDR3 sequences listed, 13% were seen once; the top ten hold over 12%. Turning to this clonotype: Germline and junction disagree at one end, which may indicate a read error.

CDR3 length equals 13 residues. Germline V gene lookup returns CDR1 MDHEN and CDR2 SYDVKM. This clonotype originated in a man aged 25 to 40 who received the YFV17D yellow fever vaccine. The chain employs TRBV28 and TRBJ2-7, with D maybe TRBD2 (6 bases). The sample consisted of PBMCs, taken on the day of the yellow fever booster vaccination. The CDR3 reads CACSLADGGEQYF. The CDR3 DNA reads TGTGCCTGCAGTTTAGCGGACGGGGGCGAGCAGTACTTC.